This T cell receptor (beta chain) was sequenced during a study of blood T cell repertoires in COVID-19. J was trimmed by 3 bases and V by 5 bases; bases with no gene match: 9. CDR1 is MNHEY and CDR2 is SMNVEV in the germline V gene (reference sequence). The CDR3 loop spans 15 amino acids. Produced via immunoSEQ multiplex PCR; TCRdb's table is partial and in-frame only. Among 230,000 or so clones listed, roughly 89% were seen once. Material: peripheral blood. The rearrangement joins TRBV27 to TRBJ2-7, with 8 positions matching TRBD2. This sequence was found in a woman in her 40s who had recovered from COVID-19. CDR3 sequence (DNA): TGTGCCAGCAGTCCGGACTGGCGGGGGGTCTACGAGCAGTACTTC. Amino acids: CASSPDWRGVYEQYF.